A single sample gave rise to the 26 T cell receptor beta chains below, sequenced in a study of metastatic and nonmetastatic thyroid tumors. TCRdb re-analyzed the PCR reads using MiXCR. The sample yields roughly 20,000 clones, about a third seen once. Every patient underwent thyroid surgery untreated. The sample was tumor tissue. These receptors were obtained from a female donor with papillary thyroid cancer or a benign thyroid nodule (not recorded which). Some clones in this sample may be carry-over from other donors' samples.

The DNA of the CDR3 is TGTGCCAGCAGCACCGACAGGGGGCGGAATGAGCAGTTCTTC. It translates to CASSTDRGRNEQFF. V is TRBV7-9 and J is TRBJ2-1; TRBD1 aligns across 10 bases. CDR3 size: 14 residues. Germline trimming cut 5 bases from V and 7 bases from J; bases unmatched to any gene: 5. Looked up from germline, CDR1 is SEHNR and CDR2 is FQNEAQ (reference sequence).

The chain recombines TRBV7-8 with TRBJ2-7; D gene unclear. CDR1 SGHVS and CDR2 FQNEAQ come from the germline V gene. V dropped 2 bases and J dropped 2 bases, with 4 bases sitting between them. This CDR3 region has 12 residues. The CDR3 coding sequence is TGTGCCAGCAGCTTAAACCCCTACGAGCAGTACTTC. Translation: CASSLNPYEQYF.

The V and J genes are TRBV6-2 or TRBV6-3 and TRBJ1-5, with D hard to call. This CDR3 is 15 amino acids long. CDR1 MNHEY and CDR2 SVGEGT come from the germline V gene. The V end was cut by 2 bases, the J end by 3 bases, with 11 bases between. Here the CDR3 DNA reads TGTGCCAGCAGTTACGACGGGCGGCTCAATCAGCCCCAGCATTTT. This translates into CASSYDGRLNQPQHF.

This clone turned up a few times. V gene TRBV6-5 combines with J gene TRBJ1-6; TRBD1 aligns across 9 bases. CDR1 MNHEY and CDR2 SVGAGI come from the germline V gene. This CDR3 spans 16 amino acids. V lost 1 base and J lost 5; bases outside the gene matches: 3. CDR3 amino acids: CASSYLRTGDNSPLHF. CDR3 bases: TGTGCCAGCAGTTACTTGAGGACAGGGGATAATTCACCCCTCCACTTT.

The chain combines TRBV4-3 with TRBJ1-6; D remains unclear. The V end was cut by 0 bases, the J end by 9 bases, with 12 bases between. Per germline, CDR1 LGHNA and CDR2 YSLEER. The CDR3 totals 15 residues. The CDR3 sequence: CASSQDWDRSSPLHF. CDR3 nucleotides: TGCGCCAGCAGCCAAGATTGGGATAGGAGTTCACCCCTCCACTTT.

The V gene is TRBV28, the J gene TRBJ1-2; D is unclear. The length of the CDR3 is 11 residues. Germline V lookup: CDR1 MDHEN, CDR2 SYDVKM. Between the trimmed V and J ends, which lost 8 bases and 8 bases, there was a span of 12 bases. CDR3 sequence (DNA): TGTGCCAGCGGGTCAGGATGGGGCTACACCTTC. Translation: CASGSGWGYTF.

The chain uses TRBV11-1 and TRBJ2-3; 8 bases agree with TRBD1. The CDR3 runs to 17 residues. Germline V gives CDR1 SGHAT, CDR2 FQDESV (reference sequence). V gave up 4 bases and J gave up 4 bases; unmatched junction bases: 13. Here the CDR3 reads CASSSGNGQGGADTQYF. The CDR3 region has the DNA TGTGCCAGCAGCTCAGGGAACGGACAGGGCGGCGCAGATACGCAGTATTTT. Using reference TRBV11-1 and TRBJ2-3 for the parts outside the CDR3, the full variable domain is EAEVAQSPRYKITEKSQAVAFWCDPISGHATLYWYRQILGQGPELLVQFQDESVVDDSQLPKDRFSAERLKGVDSTLKIQPAELGDSAMYLCASSSGNGQGGADTQYFGPGTRLTVL.

This clone appeared many times. The chain couples TRBV30 to TRBJ1-5, with 8 bases lining up with TRBD1. Germline-derived CDR1 and CDR2 are GTSNPN and SVGIG (reference sequence). CDR3 length: 15 amino acids. The junction had 10 bases not matched to a gene; V was cut back by 3 bases and J by 6 bases. The DNA for the CDR3 is TGTGCCTGGAGCGACGCGGACAGGGAGCGTCAGCCCCAGCATTTT. Encoded protein: CAWSDADRERQPQHF.

With regard to this clone: One junction end does not reproduce the germline sequence, and a read error may be involved. This chain links TRBV11-2 with TRBJ2-6; weak D call: TRBD1 (5 bases). CDR3 length: 19 residues. CDR1 is SGHAT, CDR2 FQNNGV, per germline. The CDR3 reads CASSSIPSSAFSGATVLTF. Here the CDR3 DNA reads TGTGCCAGCAGCTCTATCCCCAGCTCGGCCTTCTCTGGGGCCACCGTCCTGACTTTC.

The chain carries TRBV5-1 and TRBJ2-3; D is perhaps TRBD1 (6 bases). The CDR3 is 14 residues long. Germline V gene lookup returns CDR1 SGHRS and CDR2 YFSETQ. Trimming took off 6 bases at V and 2 bases at J, with 13 bases between the two ends. CDR3 sequence: CASTLGGFTDTQYF. CDR3 bases: TGCGCCAGCACCTTAGGGGGATTCACAGATACGCAGTATTTT.

The rearrangement joins TRBV20-1 to TRBJ1-1; D perhaps matches TRBD1 (5 bases). This CDR3 spans 15 amino acids. Germline V CDR1 and CDR2: DFQATT, SNEGSKA (reference sequence). Trimming took off 3 bases at V and 5 bases at J, with 19 bases between the two ends. This chain's CDR3 is CSARYQGWGETEAFF. CDR3 sequence (DNA): TGCAGTGCTAGGTACCAAGGGTGGGGGGAGACTGAAGCTTTCTTT.

The chain recombines TRBV30 with TRBJ2-3; the D is unclear. V lost 0 bases to trimming and J lost 6 bases, with 13 bases between them. CDR3 length equals 14 residues. Germline V lookup: CDR1 GTSNPN, CDR2 SVGIG (reference sequence). Written as DNA, the CDR3 is TGTGCCTGGAGTGTCGGGCCGCCAGCGGATACGCAGTATTTT. This codes for CAWSVGPPADTQYF.

The chain combines TRBV7-8 with TRBJ1-2; D call uncertain. The CDR3 spans 15 residues. Between the trimmed V and J ends, which lost 5 bases and 6 bases, there was a span of 19 bases. The germline CDR1 and CDR2 sequences are SGHVS and FQNEAQ. CDR3 sequence: CASSPAKEGSHGYTF. The CDR3, as DNA: TGTGCCAGCAGCCCCGCAAAAGAAGGGTCCCATGGCTACACCTTC. Complete variable domain (other parts from reference TRBV7-8 and TRBJ1-2): GAGVSQSPRYKVAKRGQDVALRCDPISGHVSLFWYQQALGQGPEFLTYFQNEAQLDKSGLPSDRFFAERPEGSVSTLKIQRTQQEDSAVYLCASSPAKEGSHGYTFGSGTRLTVV.

V is TRBV7-8 and J is TRBJ2-7, with D tentatively TRBD2 (6 bases). V shed 4 bases and J shed 2 bases, with 15 bases lying between them. Germline CDR1 SGHVS, CDR2 FQNEAQ. This CDR3 contains 15 residues. In DNA, the CDR3 is TGTGCCAGCAGCTGGCCCGCGGGACCTACCTACGAGCAGTACTTC. Encoded protein: CASSWPAGPTYEQYF.

The V call is TRBV6-1, the J call TRBJ1-5; the D is unclear. The CDR3 is 14 amino acids. CDR1 and CDR2 from the germline V gene are MNHNS and SASEGT. V shed 4 bases and J shed 0 bases, with 7 bases lying between them. DNA of the CDR3: TGTGCCAGCAGTGCTAGACATAGCAATCAGCCCCAGCATTTT. Translated, it gives CASSARHSNQPQHF.

This clone was seen a handful of times. The chain recombines TRBV2 with TRBJ1-6, with unresolved D. This CDR3 spans 13 amino acids. Germline V gene sequence: CDR1 SNHLY, CDR2 FYNNEI. V lost 1 base, J lost 9 bases, and 7 bases lay in between. Written as DNA, the CDR3 is TGTGCCAGCAGTGAAGATCCCCCTTCACCCCTCCACTTT. Protein: CASSEDPPSPLHF.

This rearrangement joins TRBV5-1 to TRBJ1-2, with a possible D match to TRBD1 (5 bases). The V end lost 0 bases, the J end lost 8 bases, and 17 bases lay between the germline ends. This CDR3 has 15 residues. CDR1 and CDR2 (germline): SGHRS, YFSETQ. The CDR3 sequence: CASSLAEVQGKGYTF. CDR3 nucleotide sequence: TGCGCCAGCAGCTTGGCCGAGGTCCAGGGTAAAGGCTACACCTTC.

CDR3 sequence: CAWTGVSTDTQYF. In DNA form, the CDR3 reads TGTGCCTGGACAGGAGTAAGCACAGATACGCAGTATTTT. The chain employs TRBV30 and TRBJ2-3; D unclear. The CDR3 runs 13 residues. The germline CDR1 and CDR2 sequences are GTSNPN and SVGIG (reference sequence). Trimming left V 4 bases short and J 0 bases short, with 8 bases between.

This clone was seen repeatedly, ten times or more. The chain joins TRBV10-1 to TRBJ1-6, with TRBD1 as a possible D gene (6 bases). Germline assignment: CDR1 WNHNN and CDR2 SYGVQD (reference sequence). V lost 6 bases to trimming and J lost 10 bases, with 10 bases between them. The length of the CDR3 is 12 residues. The CDR3 loop is CASSEDRSPLHF. CDR3 coding DNA: TGCGCCAGCAGCGAGGACAGATCACCCCTCCACTTT.

V gene TRBV6-1 combines with J gene TRBJ2-3, with D perhaps TRBD1 or TRBD2 (5 bases each). The CDR3 is 13 residues long. Trimming cost V 6 bases and J 6 bases, with 13 bases left between them. Germline values: CDR1 MNHNS, CDR2 SASEGT. The CDR3 region is CASRARGSDTQYF. DNA for the CDR3: TGTGCCAGCAGGGCGAGGGGTTCCGATACGCAGTATTTT.

This chain joins TRBV28 and TRBJ1-6; D is perhaps TRBD1 (5 bases). V was trimmed by 3 bases and J by 7 bases, leaving 10 bases between them. The CDR3 sequence is 14 residues long. CDR1 is MDHEN and CDR2 is SYDVKM in the germline V gene. The CDR3 loop reads CASSLPRTNSPLHF. For the CDR3, the DNA is TGTGCCAGCAGTTTGCCGCGGACAAATTCACCCCTCCACTTT.

This clone was seen a handful of times. J is TRBJ2-3 and V is TRBV12-5; TRBD1 might be the D (5 bases). The CDR3 has 12 amino acids. Between the trimmed V and J ends, which lost 6 bases and 4 bases, there was a span of 8 bases. Per germline, CDR1 LGHNT and CDR2 FRNRAP. In nucleotides, the CDR3 is TGTGCTAGTGGCCTCAGGGCAGATACGCAGTATTTT. Protein product: CASGLRADTQYF.

This chain connects TRBV9 to TRBJ2-7, with 9 bases identical to TRBD2. The CDR3 totals 14 residues. Trimming at V came to 3 bases and at J to 3 bases, leaving 4 bases not matched to a gene. Germline V gene lookup returns CDR1 SGDLS and CDR2 YYNGEE. The chain's CDR3 is CASSASGTIYEQYF. The CDR3 coding sequence is TGTGCCAGCAGCGCTAGCGGGACGATCTACGAGCAGTACTTC.

The chain employs TRBV28 and TRBJ2-7; D is perhaps TRBD1 (5 bases). This CDR3 is built from 14 residues. CDR1 and CDR2 from the germline V gene are MDHEN and SYDVKM. Between the trimmed V and J ends, which lost 7 bases and 6 bases, there was a span of 19 bases. The chain's CDR3 is CASNSADVQVEQYF. In DNA form, the CDR3 reads TGTGCCAGCAATTCCGCGGACGTACAGGTCGAGCAGTACTTC.

The chain recombines TRBV28 with TRBJ1-2, with 9 bases fitting TRBD1. Germline trimming cut 6 bases from V and 1 base from J; bases unmatched to any gene: 12. Germline values: CDR1 MDHEN, CDR2 SYDVKM. The CDR3 consists of 17 residues. The CDR3 DNA follows: TGTGCCAGCAGCTCACCGGGACAGGGTGGTGATAACTATGGCTACACCTTC. Its protein product is CASSSPGQGGDNYGYTF.

This clone was counted only a few times. This sequence joins TRBV27 and TRBJ2-3; 7 bases line up with TRBD2. Germline V gives CDR1 MNHEY, CDR2 SMNVEV (reference sequence). The CDR3 runs 17 residues. The V gene end was trimmed by 1 base and the J gene end by 1 base; junction bases not matched to a gene: 8. The CDR3 bases are TGTGCCAGCAGTTTATGGGCCCGGGGGGTGGGCACAGATACGCAGTATTTT. Its translation: CASSLWARGVGTDTQYF.